The 26 T cell receptor beta chains in this list originate from one sample, sequenced in a study of cytomegalovirus exposure and HLA in healthy donors. It was with 60 Vbeta and 13 Jbeta primers that the PCR ran. Sequenced by immunoSEQ multiplex PCR; TCRdb stores in-frame clones only, minus some. The table shows some 90,000 clones, with almost 80% occurring only once. Sequenced material: PBMCs. The receptors come from a female donor in good health and CMV-seronegative.

This clone has a handful of counts. This chain connects TRBV18 to TRBJ2-1; 12 bases fit TRBD2. Looked up from germline, CDR1 is KGHSH and CDR2 is LQKENI. The CDR3 covers 16 residues. V lost 0 bases to trimming and J lost 9 bases; unmatched junction nucleotides: 6. The CDR3 DNA follows: TGTGCCAGCTCACCACCGACTAGCGGGGGTGGGGGTGAGCAGTTCTTC. Residues: CASSPPTSGGGGEQFF.

The chain links TRBV30 to TRBJ2-3; perhaps TRBD1 as D (5 bases). V was shortened by 1 base and J by 0 bases, with 11 bases between the two germline ends. The germline CDR1 and CDR2 sequences are GTSNPN and SVGIG (reference sequence). The CDR3 runs to 15 residues. The CDR3 DNA is TGTGCCTGGAGTGGGGGCGCAGGCAGCACAGATACGCAGTATTTT. Translating it yields CAWSGGAGSTDTQYF.

This chain joins TRBV28 and TRBJ2-3, with TRBD2 as a possible D gene (5 bases). This CDR3 is 15 amino acids long. Trimming removed 5 bases at V and 2 bases at J, with 14 bases between. Per germline, CDR1 MDHEN and CDR2 SYDVKM. The CDR3 nucleotides are TGTGCCAGCAGTCAAACCAGCGGATACACAGATACGCAGTATTTT. The encoded protein is CASSQTSGYTDTQYF.

For the CDR3, the DNA is TGTGCCAGCAGTGAATGGGGCGGGACGACCTACAATGAGCAGTTCTTC. Encoded protein: CASSEWGGTTYNEQFF. The chain is built from TRBV2 and TRBJ2-1, with D possibly matching TRBD2 (6 bases). The V and J ends lost 2 bases and 2 bases respectively, with 13 bases between them. Germline V lookup: CDR1 SNHLY, CDR2 FYNNEI. The CDR3 consists of 16 residues.

The chain links TRBV19 to TRBJ1-5; the match to TRBD1 covers 7 bases. The CDR3 has 14 amino acids. Germline lookup yields CDR1 LNHDA and CDR2 SQIVND (reference sequence). Germline trimming cut 10 bases from V and 6 bases from J; bases unmatched to any gene: 12. The CDR3 DNA is TGTGCCACTACTAAGACAGGGTTCGGTCAGCCCCAGCATTTT. It specifies CATTKTGFGQPQHF.

The gene calls are TRBV7-2 and TRBJ1-6; no clear D gene. The germline V and J ends were trimmed by 1 base and 10 bases, with 14 bases remaining between them. Germline assignment: CDR1 SGHTA and CDR2 FQGNSA. The CDR3 consists of 15 residues. CDR3 loop: CASSLGSGLGSPLHF. The CDR3 region has the DNA TGTGCCAGCAGCTTAGGGTCTGGACTGGGGTCACCCCTCCACTTT.

This chain links TRBV5-6 with TRBJ2-5; TRBD1 matches 7 bases. Germline V gives CDR1 SGHDT, CDR2 YYEEEE. J gave up 5 bases and V 4 bases, and 8 bases lay outside the gene matches. There are 14 residues in the CDR3. The CDR3 loop is CASSLYRGGETQYF. The CDR3 DNA reads as TGTGCCAGCAGCCTGTACAGGGGTGGGGAGACCCAGTACTTC.

The rearrangement uses TRBV18 and TRBJ1-2; D remains unclear. This CDR3 is built from 15 residues. Trimming left V 6 bases short and J 5 bases short, with 19 bases between. Germline assignment: CDR1 KGHSH and CDR2 LQKENI. CDR3 DNA sequence: TGTGCCAGCTCCCGCACGCGGACGGAGGATTATGGCTACACCTTC. This encodes CASSRTRTEDYGYTF.

V usage is TRBV6-1 and J usage is TRBJ1-3; D gene unclear. Germline V gene data show CDR1 as MNHNS and CDR2 as SASEGT. The CDR3 is made up of 14 amino acids. Trimming cost V 8 bases and J 0 bases, with 11 bases left between them. This CDR3 reads CASGSGVSGNTIYF. CDR3 sequence (DNA): TGTGCCAGCGGCTCCGGAGTCTCTGGAAACACCATATATTTT.

The genes are TRBV5-4 and TRBJ2-1; the match to TRBD1 covers 9 bases. The CDR3 sequence is 15 residues long. V gave up 4 bases and J gave up 9 bases; unmatched junction bases: 11. Germline V gene sequence: CDR1 SGHNT, CDR2 YYREEE (reference sequence). CDR3 sequence: CASSPGTGSPSEQFF. The CDR3 nucleotides read TGTGCCAGCAGCCCGGGGACAGGGTCTCCGAGTGAGCAGTTCTTC.

This sequence joins TRBV10-3 and TRBJ1-5; weak D call: TRBD1 (5 bases). The germline gives CDR1 ENHRY, CDR2 SYGVKD. V dropped 0 bases and J dropped 5 bases, with 8 bases sitting between them. The CDR3 spans 14 residues. In DNA form, the CDR3 reads TGTGCCATCAGTGAGTCTGGGGGGGATCAGCCCCAGCATTTT. The encoded protein is CAISESGGDQPQHF.

The rearrangement links TRBV5-1 to TRBJ2-7, with 7 nucleotides matching TRBD1. Germline loops: CDR1 SGHRS, CDR2 YFSETQ. The length of the CDR3 is 15 residues. J gave up 0 bases and V 4 bases, and 7 bases lay outside the gene matches. The CDR3 DNA sequence: TGCGCCAGCAGCACGACAGGGATGTCCTCCTACGAGCAGTACTTC. Protein product: CASSTTGMSSYEQYF.

This chain joins TRBV15 and TRBJ2-2; D unresolved. CDR3 length equals 13 residues. Germline CDR1 and CDR2: LNHNV and YYDKDF (reference sequence). Trimming left V 6 bases short and J 1 base short, with 6 bases between. Written as DNA, the CDR3 is TGTGCCACCAGTAGACTGAACACCGGGGAGCTGTTTTTT. It translates to CATSRLNTGELFF.

In its sample, this clone was seen a few times. The chain combines TRBV25-1 with TRBJ2-2; D ambiguous. The CDR3 length is 12 residues. V shed 0 bases and J shed 7 bases, with 3 bases lying between them. Germline V gene lookup returns CDR1 MGHDK and CDR2 SYGVNS. In DNA, the CDR3 is TGTGCCAGCAGTGAATATAACGGGGAGCTGTTTTTT. Protein product: CASSEYNGELFF.

The rearrangement uses TRBV6-5 and TRBJ1-3, with a possible D match to TRBD1 (5 bases). CDR1 and CDR2 from the germline V gene are MNHEY and SVGAGI. Trimming shortened V by 0 bases and J by 2 bases, and 11 bases separated the two germline ends. The CDR3 length is 16 residues. The CDR3 bases are TGTGCCAGCAGTTACTCTAGCTCGGGGGCTGGAAACACCATATATTTT. Protein: CASSYSSSGAGNTIYF.

In its sample, this clone was seen a few times. The CDR3 DNA reads TGTGCCAGCGCGGGTGAAAAACTGTTTTTT. Its translation is CASAGEKLFF. The V and J genes are TRBV28 and TRBJ1-4; D is unresolved. CDR3 length equals 10 residues. V gave up 8 bases and J gave up 7 bases, with 5 bases separating them. From germline, CDR1 is MDHEN and CDR2 SYDVKM.

The CDR3, as DNA: TGTGCCAGCGACCGGGACAGGAACAATCAGCCCCAGCATTTT. Protein product: CASDRDRNNQPQHF. The chain recombines TRBV28 with TRBJ1-5, with 8 bases that match TRBD1. The CDR3 totals 14 residues. Germline values: CDR1 MDHEN, CDR2 SYDVKM. With 8 bases clipped from V and 3 bases from J, the junction kept 6 bases outside the gene matches.

This chain uses TRBV19 with TRBJ2-7; a possible D gene is TRBD2 (6 bases). Germline CDR1 and CDR2: LNHDA and SQIVND (reference sequence). This CDR3 is 14 amino acids long. V lost 1 base, J lost 4 bases, and 11 bases lay in between. CDR3 sequence (DNA): TGTGCCAGTAGTATAGTTGCGGGGTGGTACGAGCAGTACTTC. This encodes CASSIVAGWYEQYF.

As for this clone: The sample carries other DNA sequences with the same CDR3. This sequence joins TRBV11-2 and TRBJ1-4; 10 bases agree with TRBD1. CDR1 SGHAT and CDR2 FQNNGV come from the germline V gene. The CDR3 runs to 14 residues. The V gene end was trimmed by 3 bases and the J gene end by 10 bases; junction bases not matched to a gene: 5. The CDR3 is CASSLTGGGGKLFF. In nucleotides, the CDR3 is TGTGCCAGCAGCTTGACAGGGGGCGGGGGAAAACTGTTTTTT.

The gene calls are TRBV27 and TRBJ1-1, with 10 bases identical to TRBD1. The CDR3 spans 20 residues. Germline V gene data show CDR1 as MNHEY and CDR2 as SMNVEV (reference sequence). V trimming: 6 bases; J trimming: 4 bases; junction bases outside the gene matches: 23. DNA of the CDR3: TGTGCCAGCAGCCCTACACAACCGACAGGGGGCAAGGGGCTTGTCACTGAAGCTTTCTTT. This codes for CASSPTQPTGGKGLVTEAFF.

The chain is built from TRBV27 and TRBJ1-1, with 8 nucleotides matching TRBD1. Germline V gene data show CDR1 as MNHEY and CDR2 as SMNVEV (reference sequence). V trimming: 2 bases; J trimming: 1 base; junction bases outside the gene matches: 3. The CDR3 spans 15 residues. CDR3 amino acids: CASSLDRGANTEAFF. CDR3 sequence (DNA): TGTGCCAGCAGTTTAGACAGGGGAGCGAACACTGAAGCTTTCTTT.

CDR3 protein: CASSPGQGFGELFF. Here the CDR3 DNA reads TGTGCCAGCAGCCCGGGACAGGGGTTCGGGGAGCTGTTTTTT. This rearrangement joins TRBV7-2 to TRBJ2-2, with TRBD1 matching 10 bases. The germline V gene has CDR1 SGHTA and CDR2 FQGNSA. The CDR3 covers 14 residues. V shed 5 bases and J 7 bases; nucleotides not matched to a gene: 4.

The chain is built from TRBV11-2 and TRBJ2-1; D is ambiguous. The CDR3 totals 17 residues. V was shortened by 1 base and J by 0 bases, with 13 bases between the two germline ends. Germline V gene sequence: CDR1 SGHAT, CDR2 FQNNGV. CDR3 residues: CASSLGFTESSYNEQFF. CDR3 DNA sequence: TGTGCCAGCAGCTTAGGGTTCACAGAGAGCTCCTACAATGAGCAGTTCTTC.

This chain joins TRBV5-4 and TRBJ2-2; 9 bases line up with TRBD1. In germline, CDR1 is SGHNT, CDR2 YYREEE (reference sequence). The CDR3 length is 17 residues. With V trimmed by 0 bases and J by 0 bases, 3 bases remained unmatched. This CDR3 is CASSLGTGDANTGELFF. The DNA of the CDR3 is TGTGCCAGCAGCTTGGGGACAGGGGACGCGAACACCGGGGAGCTGTTTTTT.

The chain combines TRBV11-2 with TRBJ2-7; 9 bases match TRBD1. CDR1 and CDR2 (germline): SGHAT, FQNNGV. CDR3 length: 13 residues. Germline trimming cut 5 bases from V and 6 bases from J; bases unmatched to any gene: 5. The CDR3 DNA sequence: TGTGCCAGCAGCACCGGGACAGGGCTCGAGCAGTACTTC. Its protein product is CASSTGTGLEQYF. Together with reference TRBV11-2 and TRBJ2-7, the CDR3 gives the full variable domain: EAGVAQSPRYKIIEKRQSVAFWCNPISGHATLYWYQQILGQGPKLLIQFQNNGVVDDSQLPKDRFSAERLKGVDSTLKIQPAKLEDSAVYLCASSTGTGLEQYFGPGTRLTVT.

The rearrangement joins TRBV28 to TRBJ1-4, with D unclear. Looked up from germline, CDR1 is MDHEN and CDR2 is SYDVKM. This CDR3 region has 12 residues. V lost 4 bases, J lost 8 bases, and 8 bases lay in between. DNA for the CDR3: TGTGCCAGCAGTTCCAGATACGAAAAACTGTTTTTT. It yields the protein CASSSRYEKLFF.